The TCR beta chain under discussion was sequenced for a study of blood T cells in healthy people across ages. Broader study findings: Naive CD4+ cell counts and diversity both ran higher in long-lived than in aged donors.

Worth noting for this clonotype: What it recognizes is unknown. A read error is likely, as this CDR3 ends without the conserved phenylalanine or tryptophan.

With a J-beta primer mix and a sample-barcoded 5' primer, a second PCR ran roughly 7 to 11 cycles. A 12-random-nucleotide template-switch adaptor tagged each cDNA molecule. TCRdb reprocessed the 5' RACE reads with MiXCR, giving one entry per CDR3 protein. The sample lists around 520,000 distinct CDR3 sequences; roughly a quarter were seen once. Germline values: CDR1 DFQATT, CDR2 SNEGSKA (reference sequence). This CDR3 contains 12 residues. The ends were cut back, 4 bases at V and 7 bases at J, with 13 bases in the middle. These data were also filed under a second study, of T cells of mothers and their children.

This TCR was sampled from a boy aged 2-9 years in good health. This rearrangement joins TRBV20-1 to TRBJ2-5; D unclear. The sequenced sample was blood. CDR3 protein: CSAKPGLSTQYL. The CDR3 region has the DNA TGCAGTGCTAAACCGGGTCTGTCGACCCAGTACCTC.